This paragraph covers one T cell receptor beta chain sequence. V was clipped by 5 bases and J by 5 bases, with 15 bases between them. CDR3 length: 14 amino acids. Germline values: CDR1 SGHNT, CDR2 YENEEA. Original methodology: Amplified reference gene primers provided the basis for estimating nucleated cell counts. Sequencing was performed with immunoSEQ multiplex PCR; in TCRdb, only in-frame clones are kept and a portion is missing. Clone size and V and J calls were adopted from that table, with D and trimming inferred from the DNA. Among 200,000 to 300,000 clones, approximately 81% were seen once, and the ten largest hold 6% to 9.5%. The data belong to a study of blood T cell repertoires in COVID-19.

The chain recombines TRBV11-3 with TRBJ2-5; D not resolved. The sequenced material came from peripheral blood. The receptor comes from a woman aged 80 or over with acute or convalescent COVID-19. CDR3 sequence reads: CASSRGATVETQYF. CDR3 DNA: TGTGCCAGCAGCCGCGGAGCAACCGTGGAGACCCAGTACTTC.